What follows are 23 T cell receptor beta chains derived from one specimen sequenced in a study of T cells after yellow fever vaccination. TCRdb recomputed calls from the 5' RACE reads with MiXCR, one row per CDR3 protein. The sample has 160,000 or so distinct CDR3 sequences, around 7.3% seen once. The sample was CD4+ T cells sorted from PBMCs, taken about 5 days after the first yellow fever vaccination. The source of these receptors is a man in his late teens or twenties who received the YFV17D yellow fever vaccine.

The gene calls are TRBV4-2 and TRBJ1-1; 10 bases line up with TRBD1. V was clipped by 1 base and J by 4 bases; unmatched bases: 3. This CDR3 spans 15 amino acids. Per germline, CDR1 LGHNA and CDR2 YNFKEQ. CDR3 region: CASSQGRTGGTEAFF. CDR3 DNA sequence: TGTGCCAGCAGCCAAGGTCGGACAGGGGGCACTGAAGCTTTCTTT.

This clonotype was seen many times. The V call is TRBV28, the J call TRBJ2-7, with D maybe TRBD2 (5 bases). V lost 5 bases and J lost 2, with 13 bases in between. CDR3 length equals 14 residues. Looked up from germline, CDR1 is MDHEN and CDR2 is SYDVKM. The CDR3 bases are TGTGCCAGCAGTAAGGGCGGGTCCACCTACGAGCAGTACGTC. It encodes CASSKGGSTYEQYV.

This clonotype was seen many times. The rearrangement links TRBV4-3 to TRBJ2-5; 8 bases are shared with TRBD1. Trimming at V came to 3 bases and at J to 4 bases, leaving 7 bases not matched to a gene. The CDR3 is 15 amino acids. The germline CDR1 and CDR2 sequences are LGHNA and YSLEER. In DNA, the CDR3 is TGCGCCAGCAGCCAGGCCGCTGGGACAGGAGAGACCCAGTACTTC. This codes for CASSQAAGTGETQYF.

The table lists this clonotype with many counts. The rearrangement uses TRBV7-9 and TRBJ2-3; 8 positions agree with TRBD1. This CDR3 contains 13 residues. V dropped 5 bases and J dropped 11; count of bases not matched to a gene: 9. CDR1 and CDR2 (germline): SEHNR, FQNEAQ (reference sequence). The DNA for the CDR3 is TGTGCCAGCAGCCCCATCGGGACAGGCTTGCAGTATTTT. Protein product: CASSPIGTGLQYF.

This clonotype has ten or more counts. The V gene is TRBV4-3, the J gene TRBJ2-1; 14 bases fit TRBD2. The germline V gene encodes CDR1 LGHNA and CDR2 YSLEER. The V and J ends lost 4 bases and 5 bases, in that order; junction bases with no gene match: 4. The length of the CDR3 is 16 residues. The DNA of the CDR3 is TGCGCCAGCAGCCCTTGGACTAGCGGGAGGAACAATGAGCAGTTCTTC. It translates to CASSPWTSGRNNEQFF.

The table lists this clonotype with many counts. The gene calls are TRBV15 and TRBJ2-3; 8 bases are a match to TRBD2. CDR1 is LNHNV and CDR2 is YYDKDF in the germline V gene (reference sequence). Trimming cost V 3 bases and J 5 bases; bases outside gene matches: 7. This CDR3 comprises 15 residues. The CDR3 nucleotides are TGTGCCACCAGCAGGGCGGGAGGTACGTTAGATACGCAGTATTTT. Translating gives CATSRAGGTLDTQYF.

This clonotype has more than one count but fewer than ten. A junction end diverges from the germline sequence, so it may reflect a read error. The CDR3 sequence: CASSPHRQGPEAFF. CDR3 nucleotides: TGTGCTAGCAGCCCCCATAGACAGGGACCTGAAGCTTTCTTT. The rearrangement uses TRBV7-7 and TRBJ1-1; 7 bases are shared with TRBD1. The CDR3 has 14 residues. CDR1 and CDR2 (germline): SSHAT, FNYEAQ (reference sequence).

This clonotype was counted only a few times. V gene TRBV30 combines with J gene TRBJ1-2; D may be TRBD1 (5 bases). The CDR3 sequence is 17 residues long. Trimming shortened V by 4 bases and J by 0 bases, and 21 bases separated the two germline ends. CDR1 and CDR2 (germline): GTSNPN, SVGIG (reference sequence). The CDR3 bases are TGTGCCTGGACCATGCGCCGAGGTGGGGGACCTAACTATGGCTACACCTTC. Its translation: CAWTMRRGGGPNYGYTF. Based on the CDR3 plus reference TRBV30 and TRBJ1-2, the full variable domain is SQTIHQWPATLVQPVGSPLSLECTVEGTSNPNLYWYRQAAGRGLQLLFYSVGIGQISSEVPQNLSASRPQDRQFILSSKKLLLSDSGFYLCAWTMRRGGGPNYGYTFGSGTRLTVV.

This chain uses TRBV12-3 or TRBV12-4 with TRBJ2-3; TRBD2 matches 11 bases. V gave up 5 bases and J gave up 14 bases; unmatched junction bases: 12. The CDR3 is made up of 14 amino acids. The CDR3 is CASSETFTSGGLYF. In DNA form, the CDR3 reads TGTGCCAGCAGTGAAACCTTTACTAGCGGGGGACTGTATTTT.

In this sample, this clonotype turned up many times. The chain links TRBV29-1 to TRBJ2-7; 9 nucleotides agree with TRBD1. CDR3 length equals 12 residues. CDR1 is SQVTM, CDR2 ANQGSEA, per germline. V was clipped by 6 bases and J by 7 bases; unmatched bases: 7. CDR3 DNA: TGCAGCGTGCGACAGACAGGGGGTGAGCAGTACTTC. It yields the protein CSVRQTGGEQYF.

In its sample, this clonotype was seen many times. The V and J genes are TRBV25-1 and TRBJ2-2, with D hard to call. The germline gives CDR1 MGHDK, CDR2 SYGVNS. Trimming left V 4 bases short and J 0 bases short, with 6 bases between. This CDR3 spans 14 amino acids. The CDR3 DNA reads as TGTGCCAGCAGTGCCAGACCGAACACCGGGGAGCTGTTTTTT. Translated, it gives CASSARPNTGELFF.

This sequence joins TRBV4-2 and TRBJ1-2; TRBD1 might be the D (5 bases). The CDR3 consists of 14 residues. The germline gives CDR1 LGHNA, CDR2 YNFKEQ. V was cut by 0 bases and J by 12 bases, with 17 bases left in between. CDR3: CASSQDVPGRLHTF. CDR3 DNA: TGTGCCAGCAGCCAAGACGTTCCGGGGCGATTGCACACCTTC.

This clonotype was recorded at least ten times. The chain combines TRBV20-1 with TRBJ2-5; 15 bases map to TRBD2. The germline V gene encodes CDR1 DFQATT and CDR2 SNEGSKA (reference sequence). V lost 6 bases and J lost 2; bases outside the gene matches: 4. The CDR3 totals 15 residues. The CDR3 spells CSALGTSGGQETQYF. CDR3 nucleotides: TGCAGTGCCCTCGGGACTAGCGGGGGGCAAGAGACCCAGTACTTC.

The table lists this clonotype with many counts. The chain employs TRBV12-3 or TRBV12-4 and TRBJ2-1, with D perhaps matching TRBD2 (6 bases). V was clipped by 6 bases and J by 10 bases, with 19 bases between them. The CDR3 consists of 14 residues. The CDR3 loop reads CASRIGTSGGEQFF. As DNA, the CDR3 is TGTGCCAGCAGGATTGGGACCTCCGGAGGGGAGCAGTTCTTC.

This clonotype came up many times. The chain recombines TRBV5-1 with TRBJ2-3, with 12 bases lining up with TRBD2. CDR1 is SGHRS, CDR2 YFSETQ, per germline. The V segment lost 1 base and the J segment 5 bases; nucleotides outside the gene matches: 8. This CDR3 contains 17 residues. The DNA of the CDR3 is TGCGCCAGCAGCTTGAGTACGGCTAGCGGGGGGGTAGATACGCAGTATTTT. The encoded protein is CASSLSTASGGVDTQYF.

This clonotype was picked up many times. The chain carries TRBV4-1 and TRBJ2-3, with D possibly being TRBD1 or TRBD2 (5 bases each). CDR3 length: 14 residues. The V gene's germline CDR1 is MGHRA and CDR2 YSYEKL. The V end lost 10 bases, the J end lost 4 bases, and 18 bases lay between the germline ends. The DNA for the CDR3 is TGCGCCATCTTGTGGGGCGGGCGGGCAGATACGCAGTATTTT. Translated: CAILWGGRADTQYF.

The sample holds many counts of this clonotype. The chain employs TRBV24-1 and TRBJ2-1; 7 bases line up with TRBD1. CDR3 length: 15 residues. The germline V gene has CDR1 KGHDR and CDR2 SFDVKD. V was pared by 6 bases and J by 6 bases, with 10 bases of the junction left unmatched. This CDR3 is CATSSTDREGNEQFF. The CDR3 DNA reads as TGTGCCACCAGTTCTACCGACAGGGAAGGCAATGAGCAGTTCTTC.

This clonotype was observed many times. The V gene is TRBV5-1, the J gene TRBJ1-2; the match to TRBD1 covers 7 bases. Germline CDR1 SGHRS, CDR2 YFSETQ. The CDR3 runs 15 residues. J was trimmed by 4 bases and V by 8 bases; bases with no gene match: 14. CDR3 loop: CASSEGQPGVYGYTF. CDR3 nucleotides: TGCGCCAGTTCGGAGGGACAGCCAGGGGTCTATGGCTACACCTTC.

This clonotype was detected ten times or more. The rearrangement joins TRBV4-3 to TRBJ2-3; TRBD1 aligns across 7 bases. Trimming at V came to 3 bases and at J to 0 bases, leaving 3 bases not matched to a gene. Germline CDR1 LGHNA, CDR2 YSLEER. This CDR3 has 15 amino acids. The CDR3 DNA follows: TGCGCCAGCAGCCAGGGACAGTCTAGCACAGATACGCAGTATTTT. Translating gives CASSQGQSSTDTQYF.

A few counts support this clonotype. V is TRBV5-4 and J is TRBJ2-1; D gene uncertain. The V gene lost 1 base and the J gene lost 5 bases, with 4 bases spanning the gap. CDR3 length: 12 residues. Germline V gene data show CDR1 as SGHNT and CDR2 as YYREEE (reference sequence). The CDR3 loop reads CASSLKDNEQFF. As DNA, the CDR3 is TGTGCCAGCAGCTTGAAGGACAATGAGCAGTTCTTC.

The sample holds many counts of this clonotype. The chain uses TRBV15 and TRBJ2-3; the D gene is possibly TRBD2 (5 bases). V was shortened by 3 bases and J by 2 bases, with 12 bases between the two germline ends. Germline CDR1 and CDR2: LNHNV and YYDKDF (reference sequence). This CDR3 region has 15 residues. This CDR3 is CATSSSGMNTDTQYF. DNA of the CDR3: TGTGCCACCAGCAGTTCGGGAATGAACACAGATACGCAGTATTTT.

This clonotype has at least ten counts. The CDR3 is CASSVGANTEAFF. Here the CDR3 DNA reads TGTGCCAGCAGCGTAGGGGCGAACACTGAAGCTTTCTTT. The chain carries TRBV9 and TRBJ1-1; D unclear. Germline V CDR1 and CDR2: SGDLS, YYNGEE. The CDR3 is 13 amino acids. V lost 0 bases and J lost 1, with 4 bases in between.

Note on this clonotype: With a much larger clone just one base away, this may be a read error. This chain joins TRBV15 and TRBJ2-1, with TRBD2 matching over 8 bases. The CDR3 has 16 residues. V dropped 9 bases and J dropped 3; count of bases not matched to a gene: 13. CDR1 and CDR2 (germline): LNHNV, YYDKDF (reference sequence). The CDR3 DNA reads as TGTGCCACTCACAGCCAGATAGCGGGGAGCTACAATGAGCAGTTCTTC. Its protein is CATHSQIAGSYNEQFF.